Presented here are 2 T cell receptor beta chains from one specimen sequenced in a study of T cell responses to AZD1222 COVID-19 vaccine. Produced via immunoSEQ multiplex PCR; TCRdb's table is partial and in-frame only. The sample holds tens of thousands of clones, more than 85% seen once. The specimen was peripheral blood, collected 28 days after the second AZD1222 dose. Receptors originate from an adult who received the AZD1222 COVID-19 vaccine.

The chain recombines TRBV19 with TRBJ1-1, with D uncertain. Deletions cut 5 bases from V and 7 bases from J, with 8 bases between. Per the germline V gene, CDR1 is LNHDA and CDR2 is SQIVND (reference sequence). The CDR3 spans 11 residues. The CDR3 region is CASSLAGEAFF. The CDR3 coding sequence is TGTGCCAGTAGTTTGGCGGGTGAAGCTTTCTTT.

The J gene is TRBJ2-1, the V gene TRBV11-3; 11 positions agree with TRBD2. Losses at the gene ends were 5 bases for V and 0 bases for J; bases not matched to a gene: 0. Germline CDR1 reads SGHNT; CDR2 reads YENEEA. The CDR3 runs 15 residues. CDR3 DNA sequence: TGTGCCAGCAGCACTAGCGGGAGCTCCTACAATGAGCAGTTCTTC. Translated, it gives CASSTSGSSYNEQFF.